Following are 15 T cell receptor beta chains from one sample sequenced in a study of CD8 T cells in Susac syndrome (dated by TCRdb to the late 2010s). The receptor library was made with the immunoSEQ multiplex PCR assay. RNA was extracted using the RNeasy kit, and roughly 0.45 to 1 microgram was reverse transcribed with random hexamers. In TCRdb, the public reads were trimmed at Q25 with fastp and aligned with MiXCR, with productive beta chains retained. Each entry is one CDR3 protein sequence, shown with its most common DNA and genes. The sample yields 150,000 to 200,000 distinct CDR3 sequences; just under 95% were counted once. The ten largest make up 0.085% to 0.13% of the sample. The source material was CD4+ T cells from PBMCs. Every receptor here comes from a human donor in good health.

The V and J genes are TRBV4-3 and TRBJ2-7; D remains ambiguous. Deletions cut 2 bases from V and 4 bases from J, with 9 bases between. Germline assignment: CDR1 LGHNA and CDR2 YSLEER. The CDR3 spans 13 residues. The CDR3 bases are TGCGCCAGCAGCCAATCGACTTTGTACGAGCAGTACTTC. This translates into CASSQSTLYEQYF.

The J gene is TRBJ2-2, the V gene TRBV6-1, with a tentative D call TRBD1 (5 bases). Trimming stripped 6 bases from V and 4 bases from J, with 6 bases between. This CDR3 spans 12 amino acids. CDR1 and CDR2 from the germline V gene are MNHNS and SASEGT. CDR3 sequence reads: CASSRVTGELFF. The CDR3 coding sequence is TGTGCCAGCAGCAGGGTCACCGGGGAGCTGTTTTTT.

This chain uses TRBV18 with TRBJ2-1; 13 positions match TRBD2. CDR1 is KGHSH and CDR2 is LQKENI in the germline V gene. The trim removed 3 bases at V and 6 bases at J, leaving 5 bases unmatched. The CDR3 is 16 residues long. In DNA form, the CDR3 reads TGTGCCAGCTCACCGTCGGGACTAGCGGGGCTCAATGAGCAGTTCTTC. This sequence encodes CASSPSGLAGLNEQFF.

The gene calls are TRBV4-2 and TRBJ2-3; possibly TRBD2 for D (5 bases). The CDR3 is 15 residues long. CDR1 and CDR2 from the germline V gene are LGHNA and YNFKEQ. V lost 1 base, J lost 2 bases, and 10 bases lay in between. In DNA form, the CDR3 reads TGTGCCAGCAGCCAAGGTTGGCTAGCCACAGATACGCAGTATTTT. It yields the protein CASSQGWLATDTQYF.

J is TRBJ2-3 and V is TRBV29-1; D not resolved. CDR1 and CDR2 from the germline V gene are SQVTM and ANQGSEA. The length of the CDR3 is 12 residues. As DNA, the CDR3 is TGCAGTCAGTCGTTTGGCACAGATACGCAGTATTTT. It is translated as CSQSFGTDTQYF.

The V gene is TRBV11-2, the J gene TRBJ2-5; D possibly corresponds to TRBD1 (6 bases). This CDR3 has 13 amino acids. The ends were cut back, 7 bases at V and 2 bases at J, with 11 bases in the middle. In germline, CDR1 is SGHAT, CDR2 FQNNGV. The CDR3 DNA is TGTGCCAGCAACCAGGGGTGGCAAGAGACCCAGTACTTC. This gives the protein CASNQGWQETQYF.

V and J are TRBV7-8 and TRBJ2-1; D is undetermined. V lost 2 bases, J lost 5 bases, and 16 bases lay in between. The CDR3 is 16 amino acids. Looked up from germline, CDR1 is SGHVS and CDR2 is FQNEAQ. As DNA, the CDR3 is TGTGCCAGCAGCTTATCTCACATGCCCCTCGACAATGAGCAGTTCTTC. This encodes CASSLSHMPLDNEQFF. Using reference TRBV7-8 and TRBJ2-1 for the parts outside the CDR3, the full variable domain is GAGVSQSPRYKVAKRGQDVALRCDPISGHVSLFWYQQALGQGPEFLTYFQNEAQLDKSGLPSDRFFAERPEGSVSTLKIQRTQQEDSAVYLCASSLSHMPLDNEQFFGPGTRLTVL.

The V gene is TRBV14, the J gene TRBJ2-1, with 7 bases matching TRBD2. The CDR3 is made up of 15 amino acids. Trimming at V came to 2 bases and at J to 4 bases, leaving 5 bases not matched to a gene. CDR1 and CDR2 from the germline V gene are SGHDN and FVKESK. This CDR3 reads CASSQPSGEYNEQFF. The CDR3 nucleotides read TGTGCCAGCAGCCAACCCAGCGGGGAGTACAATGAGCAGTTCTTC. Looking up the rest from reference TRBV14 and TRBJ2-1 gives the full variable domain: EAGVTQFPSHSVIEKGQTVTLRCDPISGHDNLYWYRRVMGKEIKFLLHFVKESKQDESGMPNNRFLAERTGGTYSTLKVQPAELEDSGVYFCASSQPSGEYNEQFFGPGTRLTVL.

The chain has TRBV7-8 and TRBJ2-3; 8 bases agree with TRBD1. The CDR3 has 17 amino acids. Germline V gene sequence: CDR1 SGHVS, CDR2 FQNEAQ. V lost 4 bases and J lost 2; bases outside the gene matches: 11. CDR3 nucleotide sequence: TGTGCCAGCAGCTCCGGGACAGGTTTCAGCTACACAGATACGCAGTATTTT. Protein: CASSSGTGFSYTDTQYF.

The CDR3 loop is CASSLASRNNEQFF. The CDR3 coding sequence is TGTGCCAGCAGCTTAGCGTCTAGAAACAATGAGCAGTTCTTC. The chain is built from TRBV7-2 and TRBJ2-1, with D unclear. CDR3 length: 14 residues. Trimming shortened V by 0 bases and J by 5 bases, and 8 bases separated the two germline ends. Germline V gene lookup returns CDR1 SGHTA and CDR2 FQGNSA. The whole variable domain, remainder taken from reference TRBV7-2 and TRBJ2-1, is GAGVSQSPSNKVTEKGKDVELRCDPISGHTALYWYRQSLGQGLEFLIYFQGNSAPDKSGLPSDRFSAERTGGSVSTLTIQRTQQEDSAVYLCASSLASRNNEQFFGPGTRLTVL.

The CDR3 protein is CASRATNTGELFF. The CDR3 DNA reads TGTGCCAGCAGGGCGACGAACACCGGGGAGCTGTTTTTT. The genes are TRBV11-1 and TRBJ2-2; D ambiguous. Trimming took 6 bases from V and 0 from J, leaving 5 bases between them. Germline values: CDR1 SGHAT, CDR2 FQDESV (reference sequence). The length of the CDR3 is 13 residues.

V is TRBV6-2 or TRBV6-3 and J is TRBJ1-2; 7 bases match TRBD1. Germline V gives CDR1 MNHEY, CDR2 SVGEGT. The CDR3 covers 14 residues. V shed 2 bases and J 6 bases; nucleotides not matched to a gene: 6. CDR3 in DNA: TGTGCCAGCAGTTACCTGACAGGGACCCATGGCTACACCTTC. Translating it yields CASSYLTGTHGYTF.

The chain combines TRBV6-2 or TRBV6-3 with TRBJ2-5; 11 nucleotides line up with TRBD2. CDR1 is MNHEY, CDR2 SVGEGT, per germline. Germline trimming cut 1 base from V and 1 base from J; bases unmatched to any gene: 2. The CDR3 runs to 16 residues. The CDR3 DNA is TGTGCCAGCAGTTACTTGACTAGCGGGATCCAAGAGACCCAGTACTTC. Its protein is CASSYLTSGIQETQYF.

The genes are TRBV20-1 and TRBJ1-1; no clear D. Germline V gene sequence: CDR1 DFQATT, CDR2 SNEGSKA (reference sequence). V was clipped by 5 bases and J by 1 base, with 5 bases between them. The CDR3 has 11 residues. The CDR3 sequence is CSAFRNTEAFF. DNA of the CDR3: TGCAGTGCTTTCAGGAACACTGAAGCTTTCTTT.

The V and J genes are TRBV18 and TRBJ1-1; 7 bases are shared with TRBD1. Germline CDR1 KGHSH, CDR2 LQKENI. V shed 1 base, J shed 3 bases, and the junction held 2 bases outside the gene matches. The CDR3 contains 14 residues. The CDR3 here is CASSPRQGDTEAFF. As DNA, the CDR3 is TGTGCCAGCTCACCACGACAGGGTGACACTGAAGCTTTCTTT.